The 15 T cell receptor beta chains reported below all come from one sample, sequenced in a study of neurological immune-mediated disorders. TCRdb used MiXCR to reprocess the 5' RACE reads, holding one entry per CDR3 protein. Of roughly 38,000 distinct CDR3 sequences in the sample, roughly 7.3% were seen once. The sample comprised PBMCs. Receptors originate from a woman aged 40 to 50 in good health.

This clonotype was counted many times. The CDR3 DNA reads as TGTGCCAGCAGCGTGGGGGGGGGCTACAAAAACATTCAGTACTTC. It translates to CASSVGGGYKNIQYF. This sequence joins TRBV9 and TRBJ2-4, with D possibly matching TRBD2 (7 bases). The CDR3 has 15 residues. The germline gives CDR1 SGDLS, CDR2 YYNGEE. The germline V and J ends were trimmed by 2 bases and 3 bases, with 12 bases remaining between them.

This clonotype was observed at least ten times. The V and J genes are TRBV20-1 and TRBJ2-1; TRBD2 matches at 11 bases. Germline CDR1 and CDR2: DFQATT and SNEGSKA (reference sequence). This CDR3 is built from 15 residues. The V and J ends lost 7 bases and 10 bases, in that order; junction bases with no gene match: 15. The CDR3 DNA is TGCAGTGGCCCGGCTAAGGCTAGCGGGAGGACCGAGCAGTTCTTC. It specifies CSGPAKASGRTEQFF.

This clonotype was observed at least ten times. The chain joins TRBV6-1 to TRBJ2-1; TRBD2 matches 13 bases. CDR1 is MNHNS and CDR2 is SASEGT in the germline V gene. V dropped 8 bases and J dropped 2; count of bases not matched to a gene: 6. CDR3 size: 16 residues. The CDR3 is CASGITSGGAYNEQFF. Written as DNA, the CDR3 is TGTGCCAGCGGGATAACTAGCGGGGGGGCCTACAATGAGCAGTTCTTC.

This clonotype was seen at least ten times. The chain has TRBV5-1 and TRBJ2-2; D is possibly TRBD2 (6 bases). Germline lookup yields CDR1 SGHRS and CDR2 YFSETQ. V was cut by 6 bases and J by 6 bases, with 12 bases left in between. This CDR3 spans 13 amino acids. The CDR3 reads CASTGGVPGELFF. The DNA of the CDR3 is TGCGCCAGCACCGGAGGGGTCCCCGGGGAGCTGTTTTTT.

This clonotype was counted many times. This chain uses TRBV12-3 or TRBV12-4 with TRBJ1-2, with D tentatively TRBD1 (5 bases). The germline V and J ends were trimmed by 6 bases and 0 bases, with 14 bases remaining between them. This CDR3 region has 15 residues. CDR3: CASSQSTVSNYGYTF. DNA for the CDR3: TGTGCCAGCAGCCAATCGACAGTTTCTAACTATGGCTACACCTTC.

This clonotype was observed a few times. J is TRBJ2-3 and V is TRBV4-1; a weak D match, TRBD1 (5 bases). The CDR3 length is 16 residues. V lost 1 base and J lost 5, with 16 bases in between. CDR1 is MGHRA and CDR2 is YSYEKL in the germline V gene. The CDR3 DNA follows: TGCGCCAGCAGCCAAGTACAGGCTATAAACGGAGATACGCAGTATTTT. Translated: CASSQVQAINGDTQYF.

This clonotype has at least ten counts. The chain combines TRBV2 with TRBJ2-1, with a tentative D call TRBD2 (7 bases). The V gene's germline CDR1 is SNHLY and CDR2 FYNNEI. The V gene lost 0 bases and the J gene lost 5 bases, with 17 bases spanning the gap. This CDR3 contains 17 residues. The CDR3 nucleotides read TGTGCCAGCAGTGAAGCCCTCCCGGGGGGCGGTAACAATGAGCAGTTCTTC. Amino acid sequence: CASSEALPGGGNNEQFF.

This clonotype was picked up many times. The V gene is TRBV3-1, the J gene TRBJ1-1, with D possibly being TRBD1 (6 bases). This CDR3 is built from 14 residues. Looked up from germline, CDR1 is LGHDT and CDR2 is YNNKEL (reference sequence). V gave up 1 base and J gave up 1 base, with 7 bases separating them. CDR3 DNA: TGTGCCAGCAGCCAAGGAGGGGGGAACACTGAAGCTTTCTTT. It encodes CASSQGGGNTEAFF. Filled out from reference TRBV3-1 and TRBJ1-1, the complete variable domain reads DTAVSQTPKYLVTQMGNDKSIKCEQNLGHDTMYWYKQDSKKFLKIMFSYNNKELIINETVPNRFSPKSPDKAHLNLHINSLELGDSAVYFCASSQGGGNTEAFFGQGTRLTVV.

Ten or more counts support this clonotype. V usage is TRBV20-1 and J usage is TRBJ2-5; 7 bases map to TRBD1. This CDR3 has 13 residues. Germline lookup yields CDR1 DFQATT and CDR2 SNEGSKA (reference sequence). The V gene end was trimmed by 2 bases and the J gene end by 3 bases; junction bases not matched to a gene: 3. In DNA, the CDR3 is TGCAGTGCTAGAAACAGGGGAGAAGAGACCCAGTACTTC. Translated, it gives CSARNRGEETQYF.

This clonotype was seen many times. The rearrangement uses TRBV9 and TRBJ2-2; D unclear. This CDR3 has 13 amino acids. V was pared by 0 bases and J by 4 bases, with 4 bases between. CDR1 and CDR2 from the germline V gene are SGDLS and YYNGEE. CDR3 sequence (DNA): TGTGCCAGCAGCGTAGGGACCACCGGGGAGCTGTTTTTT. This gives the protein CASSVGTTGELFF.

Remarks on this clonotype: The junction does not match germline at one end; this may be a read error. CDR3 in DNA: TGCACCAGCAGACAAGTTCGCGGGAGCGACACCGGGGAGCTGTTTTTT. Amino acid sequence: CTSRQVRGSDTGELFF. V and J are TRBV4-3 and TRBJ2-2; 7 positions match TRBD2. In germline, CDR1 is LGHNA, CDR2 YSLEER. CDR3 size: 16 residues.

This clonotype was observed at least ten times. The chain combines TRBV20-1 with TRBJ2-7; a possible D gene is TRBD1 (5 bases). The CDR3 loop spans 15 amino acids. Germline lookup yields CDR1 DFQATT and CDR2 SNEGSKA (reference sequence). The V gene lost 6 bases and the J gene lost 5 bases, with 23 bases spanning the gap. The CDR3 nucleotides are TGCAGTGCCAAAGTACAGGAGTTGAAGAACGACGAGCAGTACTTC. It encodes CSAKVQELKNDEQYF.

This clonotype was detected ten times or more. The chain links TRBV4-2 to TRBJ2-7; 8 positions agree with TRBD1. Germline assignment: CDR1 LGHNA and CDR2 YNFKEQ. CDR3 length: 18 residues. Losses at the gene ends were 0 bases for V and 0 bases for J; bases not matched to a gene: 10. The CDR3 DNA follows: TGTGCCAGCAGCCAAGAGTTACCCGGACAGGGCGGCTCCTACGAGCAGTACTTC. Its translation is CASSQELPGQGGSYEQYF.

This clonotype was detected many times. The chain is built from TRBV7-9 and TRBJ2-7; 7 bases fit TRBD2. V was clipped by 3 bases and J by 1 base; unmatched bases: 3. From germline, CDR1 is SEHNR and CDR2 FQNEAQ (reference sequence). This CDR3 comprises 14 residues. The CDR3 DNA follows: TGTGCCAGCAGCTTCTCTAGCGGTTCCTACGAGCAGTACTTC. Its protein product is CASSFSSGSYEQYF.

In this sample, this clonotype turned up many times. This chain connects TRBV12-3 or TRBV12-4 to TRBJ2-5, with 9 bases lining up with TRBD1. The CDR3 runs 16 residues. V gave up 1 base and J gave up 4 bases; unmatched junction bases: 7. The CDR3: CASSLGGQGLRETQYF. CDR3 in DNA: TGTGCCAGCAGTTTAGGAGGACAGGGGTTACGAGAGACCCAGTACTTC.